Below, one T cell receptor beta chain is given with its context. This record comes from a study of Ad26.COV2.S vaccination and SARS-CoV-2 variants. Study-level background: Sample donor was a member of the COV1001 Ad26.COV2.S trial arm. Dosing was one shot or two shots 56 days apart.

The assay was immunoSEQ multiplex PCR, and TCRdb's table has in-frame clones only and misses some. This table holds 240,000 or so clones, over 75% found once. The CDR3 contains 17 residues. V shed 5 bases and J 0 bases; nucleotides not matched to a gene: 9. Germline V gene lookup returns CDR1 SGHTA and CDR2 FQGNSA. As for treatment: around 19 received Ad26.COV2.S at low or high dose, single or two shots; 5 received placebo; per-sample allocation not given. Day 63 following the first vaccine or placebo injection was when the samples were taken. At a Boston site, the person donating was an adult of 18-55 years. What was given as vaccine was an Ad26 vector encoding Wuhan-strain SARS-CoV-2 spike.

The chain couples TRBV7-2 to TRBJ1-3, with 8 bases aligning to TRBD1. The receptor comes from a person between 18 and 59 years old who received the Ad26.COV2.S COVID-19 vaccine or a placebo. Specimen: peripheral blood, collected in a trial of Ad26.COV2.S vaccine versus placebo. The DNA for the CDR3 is TGTGCCAGCAGCACCACCCGGACAGGGTTCTCTGGAAACACCATATATTTT. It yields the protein CASSTTRTGFSGNTIYF. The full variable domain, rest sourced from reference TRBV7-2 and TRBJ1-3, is GAGVSQSPSNKVTEKGKDVELRCDPISGHTALYWYRQSLGQGLEFLIYFQGNSAPDKSGLPSDRFSAERTGGSVSTLTIQRTQQEDSAVYLCASSTTRTGFSGNTIYFGEGSWLTVV.